Listed here is a single T cell receptor (beta chain). Clones were read by immunoSEQ multiplex PCR, and TCRdb kept only the in-frame ones, dropping some. The repertoire has approximately 200,000 clones, about four fifths of them found once; the top ten carry roughly 7%. This sample was included in a study of blood T cell repertoires in COVID-19. Individuals drawn from approximately 26 US areas were roughly 18 to 89 years old. This CDR3 contains 13 residues. V lost 3 bases to trimming and J lost 6 bases, with 6 bases between them. Germline CDR1 is SGHTA and CDR2 is FQGNSA. This receptor was taken from a man aged 35-49 years who had recovered from COVID-19. The sample comprised PBMCs or T cells enriched from blood (not recorded which). This chain joins TRBV7-2 and TRBJ1-6; unclear D gene. This CDR3 is CASSFLANSPLHF. CDR3 coding DNA: TGTGCCAGCAGCTTTTTGGCTAATTCACCCCTCCACTTT. The whole variable domain, filled in from reference TRBV7-2 and TRBJ1-6, reads GAGVSQSPSNKVTEKGKDVELRCDPISGHTALYWYRQSLGQGLEFLIYFQGNSAPDKSGLPSDRFSAERTGGSVSTLTIQRTQQEDSAVYLCASSFLANSPLHFGNGTRLTVT.